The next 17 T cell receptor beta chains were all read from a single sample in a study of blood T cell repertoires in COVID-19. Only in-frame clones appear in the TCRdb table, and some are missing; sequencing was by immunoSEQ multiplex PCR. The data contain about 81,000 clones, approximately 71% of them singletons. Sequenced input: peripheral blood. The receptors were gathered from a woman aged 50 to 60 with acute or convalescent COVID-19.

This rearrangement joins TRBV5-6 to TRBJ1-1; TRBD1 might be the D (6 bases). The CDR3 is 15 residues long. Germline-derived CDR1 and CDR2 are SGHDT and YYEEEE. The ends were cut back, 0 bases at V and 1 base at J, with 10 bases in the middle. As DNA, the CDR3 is TGTGCCAGCAGCTTGGGAGGGGACACGAACACTGAAGCTTTCTTT. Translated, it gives CASSLGGDTNTEAFF.

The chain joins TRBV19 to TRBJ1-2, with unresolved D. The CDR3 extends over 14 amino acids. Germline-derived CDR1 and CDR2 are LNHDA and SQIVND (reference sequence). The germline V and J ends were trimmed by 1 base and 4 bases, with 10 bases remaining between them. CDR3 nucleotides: TGTGCCAGTAGTATAGGAGAGGGCCCCTATGGCTACACCTTC. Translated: CASSIGEGPYGYTF.

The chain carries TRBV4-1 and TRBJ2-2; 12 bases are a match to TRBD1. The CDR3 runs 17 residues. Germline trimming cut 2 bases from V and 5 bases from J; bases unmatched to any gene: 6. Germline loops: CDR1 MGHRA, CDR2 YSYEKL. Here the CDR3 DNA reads TGCGCCAGCAGCCAACCGGGACAGGGGGCCCGGACCGGGGAGCTGTTTTTT. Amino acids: CASSQPGQGARTGELFF.

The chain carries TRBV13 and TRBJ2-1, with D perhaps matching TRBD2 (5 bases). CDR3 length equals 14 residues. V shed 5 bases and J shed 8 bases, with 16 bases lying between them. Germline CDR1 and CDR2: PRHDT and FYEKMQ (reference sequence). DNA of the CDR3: TGTGCCAGCAGCCTCTGGACCCAACTAGATGAGCAGTTCTTC. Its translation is CASSLWTQLDEQFF.

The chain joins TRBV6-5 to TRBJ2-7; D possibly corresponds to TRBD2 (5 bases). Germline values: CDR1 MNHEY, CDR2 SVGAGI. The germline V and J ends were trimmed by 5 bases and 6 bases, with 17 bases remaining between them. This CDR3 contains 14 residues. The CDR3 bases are TGTGCCAGCAGTCGGAACCACGGGGTTGGCGAGCAGTACTTC. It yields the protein CASSRNHGVGEQYF.

CDR3 bases: TGTGCCAGCAGGACAGGGGTGAACACCGGGGAGCTGTTTTTT. It encodes CASRTGVNTGELFF. The rearrangement links TRBV2 to TRBJ2-2; 8 bases align to TRBD1. The germline gives CDR1 SNHLY, CDR2 FYNNEI. V lost 6 bases to trimming and J lost 1 base; unmatched junction nucleotides: 1. The CDR3 contains 14 residues.

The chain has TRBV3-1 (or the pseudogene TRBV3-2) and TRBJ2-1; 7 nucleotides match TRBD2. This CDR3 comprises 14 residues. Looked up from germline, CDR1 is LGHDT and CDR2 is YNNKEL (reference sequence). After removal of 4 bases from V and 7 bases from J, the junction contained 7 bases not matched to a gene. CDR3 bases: TGTGCCAGCAGCCTTTCTAGCGGACCTAATGAGCAGTTCTTC. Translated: CASSLSSGPNEQFF.

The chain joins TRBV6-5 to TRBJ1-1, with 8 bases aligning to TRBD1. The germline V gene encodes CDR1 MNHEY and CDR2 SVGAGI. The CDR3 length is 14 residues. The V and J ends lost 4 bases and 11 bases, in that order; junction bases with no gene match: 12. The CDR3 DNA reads TGTGCCAGCAGTTCTAACTCCGGGACAGGTCTTGCTTTCTTT. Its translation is CASSSNSGTGLAFF.

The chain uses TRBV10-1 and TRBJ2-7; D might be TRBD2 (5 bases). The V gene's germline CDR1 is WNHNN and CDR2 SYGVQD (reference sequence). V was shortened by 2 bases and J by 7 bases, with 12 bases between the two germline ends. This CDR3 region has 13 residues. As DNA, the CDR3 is TGCGCCAGCAGTGAGCTTGGAGGCGGGGAGCAGTACTTC. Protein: CASSELGGGEQYF.

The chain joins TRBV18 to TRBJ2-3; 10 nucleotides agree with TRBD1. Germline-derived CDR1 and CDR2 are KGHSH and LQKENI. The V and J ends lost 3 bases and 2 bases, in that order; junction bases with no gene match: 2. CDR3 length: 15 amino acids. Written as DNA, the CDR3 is TGTGCCAGCTCACCTGACAGGGGGCTCACAGATACGCAGTATTTT. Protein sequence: CASSPDRGLTDTQYF.

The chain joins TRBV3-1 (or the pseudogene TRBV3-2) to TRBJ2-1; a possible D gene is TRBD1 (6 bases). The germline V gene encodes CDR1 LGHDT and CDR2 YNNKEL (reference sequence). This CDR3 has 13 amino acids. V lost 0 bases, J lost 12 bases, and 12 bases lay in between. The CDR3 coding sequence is TGTGCCAGCAGCCAAGATGGGGGCACGGCGCAGTTCTTC. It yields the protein CASSQDGGTAQFF.

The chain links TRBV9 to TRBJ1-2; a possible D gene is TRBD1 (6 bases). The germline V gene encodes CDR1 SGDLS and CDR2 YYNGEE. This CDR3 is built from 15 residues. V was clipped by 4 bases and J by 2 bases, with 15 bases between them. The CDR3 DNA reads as TGTGCCAGCAGCCGTATTTCCACAGGGAACTATGGCTACACCTTC. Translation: CASSRISTGNYGYTF.

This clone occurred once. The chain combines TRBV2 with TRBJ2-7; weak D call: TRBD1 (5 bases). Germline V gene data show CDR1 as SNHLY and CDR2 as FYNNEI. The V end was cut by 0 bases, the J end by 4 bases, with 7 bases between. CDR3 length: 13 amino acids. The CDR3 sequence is CASSEAGPYEQYF. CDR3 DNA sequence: TGTGCCAGCAGTGAAGCGGGGCCTTACGAGCAGTACTTC. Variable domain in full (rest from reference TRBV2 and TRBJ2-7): EPEVTQTPSHQVTQMGQEVILRCVPISNHLYFYWYRQILGQKVEFLVSFYNNEISEKSEIFDDQFSVERPDGSNFTLKIRSTKLEDSAMYFCASSEAGPYEQYFGPGTRLTVT.

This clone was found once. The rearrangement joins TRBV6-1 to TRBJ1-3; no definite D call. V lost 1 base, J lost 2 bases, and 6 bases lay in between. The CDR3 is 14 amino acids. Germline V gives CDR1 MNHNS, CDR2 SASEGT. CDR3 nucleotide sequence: TGTGCCAGCAGTGAAGGGAGTACTGGAAACACCATATATTTT. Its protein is CASSEGSTGNTIYF.

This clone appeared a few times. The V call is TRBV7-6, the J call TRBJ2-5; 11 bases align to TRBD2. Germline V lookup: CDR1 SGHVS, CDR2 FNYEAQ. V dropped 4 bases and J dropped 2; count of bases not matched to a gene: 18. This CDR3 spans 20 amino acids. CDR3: CASSSGGGLAATFFQETQYF. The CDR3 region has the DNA TGTGCCAGCAGCTCGGGGGGGGGACTAGCGGCGACTTTTTTTCAAGAGACCCAGTACTTC.

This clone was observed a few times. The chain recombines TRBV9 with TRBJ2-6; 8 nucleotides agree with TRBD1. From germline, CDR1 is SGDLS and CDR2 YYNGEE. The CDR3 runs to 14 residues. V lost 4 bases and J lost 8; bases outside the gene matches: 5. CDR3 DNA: TGTGCCAGCAGCCTACAGGGGGGCCCCAACGTCCTGACTTTC. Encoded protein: CASSLQGGPNVLTF.

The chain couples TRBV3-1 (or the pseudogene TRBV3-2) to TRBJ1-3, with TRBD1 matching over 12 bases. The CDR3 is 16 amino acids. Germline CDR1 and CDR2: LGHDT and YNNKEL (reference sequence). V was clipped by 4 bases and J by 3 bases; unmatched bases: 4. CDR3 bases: TGTGCCAGCAGCCTTGGGACAGGGGGCCGTGGAAACACCATATATTTT. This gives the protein CASSLGTGGRGNTIYF.